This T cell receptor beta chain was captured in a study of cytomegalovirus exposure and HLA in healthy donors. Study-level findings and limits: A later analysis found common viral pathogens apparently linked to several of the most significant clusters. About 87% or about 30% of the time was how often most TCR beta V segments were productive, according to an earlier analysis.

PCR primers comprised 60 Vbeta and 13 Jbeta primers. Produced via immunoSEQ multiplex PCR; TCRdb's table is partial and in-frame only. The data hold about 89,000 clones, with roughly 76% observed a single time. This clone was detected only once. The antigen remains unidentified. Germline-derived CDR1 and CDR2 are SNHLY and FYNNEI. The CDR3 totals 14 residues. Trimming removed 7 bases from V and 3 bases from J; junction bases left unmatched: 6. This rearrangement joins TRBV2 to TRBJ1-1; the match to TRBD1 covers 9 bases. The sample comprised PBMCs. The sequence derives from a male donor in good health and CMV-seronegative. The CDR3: CASIPRTGDTEAFF. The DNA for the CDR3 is TGTGCCAGCATACCAAGGACAGGGGACACTGAAGCTTTCTTT. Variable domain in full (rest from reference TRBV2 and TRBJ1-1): EPEVTQTPSHQVTQMGQEVILRCVPISNHLYFYWYRQILGQKVEFLVSFYNNEISEKSEIFDDQFSVERPDGSNFTLKIRSTKLEDSAMYFCASIPRTGDTEAFFGQGTRLTVV.